This entry features one T cell receptor (beta chain) sequence. Antigen unknown. Clones were sequenced by immunoSEQ multiplex PCR, and TCRdb holds only the in-frame ones, with some missing. The sample includes more than 80,000 clones, approximately 88% of them seen just once. The CDR3 runs 15 residues. The V end was cut by 5 bases, the J end by 0 bases, with 11 bases between. Germline values: CDR1 MNHEY, CDR2 SMNVEV (reference sequence). The data were obtained in a study of identifying expanded T cells in peripheral blood. Healthy donors had no documented immune events, such as infections, while sampled. General study findings and limits: Variance in clone template counts between roughly two-week samples significantly increased with total template count across all healthy donors.

The chain links TRBV27 to TRBJ2-1; D ambiguous. This sequence originates from a person aged 18 to 69 in good health. The material sequenced was blood. CDR3 nucleotides: TGTGCCAGCAGTCCTACTGGGTCCTCCTACAATGAGCAGTTCTTC. Encoded protein: CASSPTGSSYNEQFF.